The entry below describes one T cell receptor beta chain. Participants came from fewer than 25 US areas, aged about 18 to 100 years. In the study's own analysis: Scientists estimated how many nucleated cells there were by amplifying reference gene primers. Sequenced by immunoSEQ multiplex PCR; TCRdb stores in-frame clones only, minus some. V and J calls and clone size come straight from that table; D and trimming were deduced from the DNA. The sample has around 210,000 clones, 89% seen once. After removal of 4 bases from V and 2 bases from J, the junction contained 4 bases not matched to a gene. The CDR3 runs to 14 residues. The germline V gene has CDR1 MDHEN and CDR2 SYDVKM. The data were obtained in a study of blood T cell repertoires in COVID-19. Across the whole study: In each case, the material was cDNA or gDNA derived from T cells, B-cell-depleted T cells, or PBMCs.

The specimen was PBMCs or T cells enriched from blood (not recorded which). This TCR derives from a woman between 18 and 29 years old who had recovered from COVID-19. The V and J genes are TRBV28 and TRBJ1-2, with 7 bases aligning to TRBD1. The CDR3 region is CASSSDRVNYGYTF. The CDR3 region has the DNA TGTGCCAGCAGTTCCGACAGGGTGAACTATGGCTACACCTTC.